This T cell receptor (beta chain) is drawn from a study of sequential checkpoint blockade in melanoma. Sequencing used immunoSEQ multiplex PCR; TCRdb keeps in-frame clones, though not all of them. The table has fewer than 25,000 clones, approximately 80% seen once; the top ten hold roughly a tenth. Specified treatment: randomized to nivolumab then ipilimumab (arm A) or the reverse (arm B). V lost 4 bases and J lost 3, with 16 bases in between. CDR3 length: 15 amino acids. The germline V gene has CDR1 MNHEY and CDR2 SMNVEV (reference sequence). The chain employs TRBV27 and TRBJ2-7; possible D gene TRBD2, 6 bases. This receptor was identified in a human donor with melanoma. The specimen comprised CD8+ T cells sorted from blood (inferred from file names), sampled from a patient given nivolumab and ipilimumab in sequence. The CDR3, as DNA: TGTGCCAGCAGTTCTGTCCCAGGCGGGGACTACGAGCAGTACTTC. It encodes CASSSVPGGDYEQYF.